This TCR beta chain was identified during a study of beta chain features in type 1 diabetes. cDNA synthesis used the whole RNA isolate, giving expressed TCRB sequences. Clones were sequenced by immunoSEQ multiplex PCR, and TCRdb holds only the in-frame ones, with some missing. The table shows about 390,000 clones, with 8.5% to 10% occurring only once. This clone showed up just a few times. Antigen specificity is unknown. A much more abundant neighbour one base away suggests this may be a read error. The CDR3 spans 12 residues. Germline V CDR1 and CDR2: SEHNR, FQNEAQ (reference sequence). V gave up 1 base and J gave up 5 bases, with 3 bases separating them. Study-wide results and caveats: Across all four CD4+ subsets, people with type 1 diabetes showed modestly shorter TCRB CDR3s.

Sequenced input: central memory CD4+ T cells from blood. The TCR comes from a man aged 25-45 years with type 1 diabetes. The chain links TRBV7-9 to TRBJ2-1, with D hard to call. In nucleotides, the CDR3 is TGTGCCAGCAGCTTAGGGGACAATGAGCAGTTCTTC. Its translation is CASSLGDNEQFF. The full variable domain, completed using reference TRBV7-9 and TRBJ2-1, is DTGVSQNPRHKITKRGQNVTFRCDPISEHNRLYWYRQTLGQGPEFLTYFQNEAQLEKSRLLSDRFSAERPKGSFSTLEIQRTEQGDSAMYLCASSLGDNEQFFGPGTRLTVL.